These T cell receptor beta chains were read from a single sample in a study of blood T cell repertoires in COVID-19. Clones were read by immunoSEQ multiplex PCR, and TCRdb kept only the in-frame ones, dropping some. The sample consists of about 94,000 clones, about 80% of them appearing once. Input material: peripheral blood. The receptors stem from a man aged 60 to 75 with acute or convalescent COVID-19. CDR3s include the opening cysteine and the closing phenylalanine or tryptophan. A D gene is named only where the DNA matches it firmly. Expanded clones are given a class, and other clones once, few, many or no size at all.

clone_size,j_call,d_call,v_call,cdr3_nt,cdr3_aa
many,TRBJ1-2,-,TRBV3-1/TRBV3-2,TGTGCCAGCAGCCAAGACACGGGATTGCGGGGCTACACCTTC,CASSQDTGLRGYTF
once,TRBJ1-2,-,TRBV7-9,TGTGCCAGCAGCCCTGGGGACAAGATATATGGGGGCTACACCTTC,CASSPGDKIYGGYTF
-,TRBJ2-4,TRBD2,TRBV6-2/TRBV6-3,TGTGCCAGCAGTCCCCTAGCGGGGGGGCTGGGGACCAAAAACATTCAGTACTTC,CASSPLAGGLGTKNIQYF
few,TRBJ2-1,TRBD2,TRBV19,TGTGCCAGTAGTACTAGCGGGTACCACAATGAGCAGTTCTTC,CASSTSGYHNEQFF
-,TRBJ1-3,TRBD1,TRBV4-2,TGTGCCAGCAGCCACGAAAGGGCTCGGACAGGGTCTAGAAACACCATATATTTT,CASSHERARTGSRNTIYF
-,TRBJ1-1,-,TRBV5-8,TGTGCCAGCAGCTTCCGGGAGGGCTTTATGAACACTGAAGCTTTCTTT,CASSFREGFMNTEAFF
-,TRBJ1-2,TRBD1,TRBV9,TGTGCCAGCAGCTCCCCCCGGACAGGATGGGACTATGGCTACACCTTC,CASSSPRTGWDYGYTF
-,TRBJ2-4,-,TRBV19,TGTGCCAGTAGTCTCGGGACGGACAGAGCCAAAAACATTCAGTACTTC,CASSLGTDRAKNIQYF
-,TRBJ2-5,-,TRBV6-1,TGTGCCAGCAGTGAGCGCGCAGGGGTAGGAGAGACCCAGTACTTC,CASSERAGVGETQYF
-,TRBJ1-2,TRBD1,TRBV9,TGTGCCAGCAGCGCGGGACAGGGGGGAATCTATGGCTACACCTTC,CASSAGQGGIYGYTF
-,TRBJ2-1,TRBD1,TRBV30,TGTGCCTGGAGGAAGGACAGGGGGCTTTACAATGAGCAGTTCTTC,CAWRKDRGLYNEQFF
once,TRBJ1-1,-,TRBV5-6,TGTGCCAGCAGCCCATCGCGGGGTCGTACCGCTTTCTTT,CASSPSRGRTAFF
-,TRBJ2-1,TRBD1,TRBV28,TGTGCCAGCAGGGAAGGACAGGGGGCTAGCGATGAGCAGTTCTTC,CASREGQGASDEQFF
-,TRBJ2-6,-,TRBV10-3,TGTGCCATCAGTGATGGACAGCCCGTCTGGGCCAACGTCCTGACTTTC,CAISDGQPVWANVLTF
-,TRBJ1-4,-,TRBV30,TGTGCCTGGAGTGCTCCGGGACGCGGAGGGCAAAAACTGTTTTTT,CAWSAPGRGGQKLFF
-,TRBJ1-5,TRBD1,TRBV12-5,TGTGCTAGTGCCCGGGACAGCGCCTTCCCCCAGCATTTT,CASARDSAFPQHF
-,TRBJ1-1,TRBD1,TRBV29-1,TGCAGCGTTGAGAGGGACAGGGCGACTGAAGCTTTCTTT,CSVERDRATEAFF
-,TRBJ2-1,TRBD2,TRBV5-1,TGCGCCAGCAGCTTGGCGACTAGCGGGGGGCTCTCCTACAATGAGCAGTTCTTC,CASSLATSGGLSYNEQFF
-,TRBJ1-2,TRBD1,TRBV29-1,TGCAGCGTACGGGACAGGGGGATCTATGGCTACACCTTC,CSVRDRGIYGYTF
-,TRBJ1-2,TRBD1,TRBV18,TGTGCCAGCTCACCACCGGGGACAGCATCTTTAAACTATGGCTACACCTTC,CASSPPGTASLNYGYTF
-,TRBJ2-6,-,TRBV6-5,TGTGCCAGCAGTTACTCGAGATTAACCGGGGCCAACGTCCTGACTTTC,CASSYSRLTGANVLTF
-,TRBJ2-7,-,TRBV6-2/TRBV6-3,TGTGCCAGCAGTTACTCCACAGGAGACTACGAGCAGTACTTC,CASSYSTGDYEQYF
-,TRBJ1-1,TRBD1,TRBV11-2,TGTGCCAGCAGCTTAGGGACAGGTTACACTGAAGCTTTCTTT,CASSLGTGYTEAFF
few,TRBJ2-3,-,TRBV11-3,TGTGCCAGCAGCCCAGGCATAGCGCCAGACACAGATACGCAGTATTTT,CASSPGIAPDTDTQYF
-,TRBJ2-2,-,TRBV5-1,TGCGCCAGCAGGGACAGCCACACCGGGGAGCTGTTTTTT,CASRDSHTGELFF
-,TRBJ2-1,-,TRBV18,TGTGCCAGCTCACCCGCAGGGATCCTCTACAATGAGCAGTTCTTC,CASSPAGILYNEQFF
-,TRBJ1-1,-,TRBV10-1,TGCGCCAGCAAGGGGCACTTGAACACTGAAGCTTTCTTT,CASKGHLNTEAFF
few,TRBJ2-1,TRBD2,TRBV19,TGTGCCAGTAGTGTAGCGGGGGGCTTCTACAATGAGCAGTTCTTC,CASSVAGGFYNEQFF
once,TRBJ2-1,TRBD2,TRBV6-5,TGTGCCAGCAGTTCCGGGACTAGCGTTAACAATGAGCAGTTCTTC,CASSSGTSVNNEQFF
few,TRBJ1-2,-,TRBV10-3,TGTGCCATCAGTGAGCAGGGTGACTATGGCTACACCTTC,CAISEQGDYGYTF
-,TRBJ1-2,-,TRBV30,TGTGCCTGGAGTGTAATGAGGAACTATGGCTACACCTTC,CAWSVMRNYGYTF
once,TRBJ2-3,-,TRBV5-6,TGTGCCAGCAGCTTCCGGGACACAGATACGCAGTATTTT,CASSFRDTDTQYF
-,TRBJ1-2,-,TRBV6-5,TGTGCCAGCAGTCCAACGGGGAGGTTAGGTGGCTACACCTTC,CASSPTGRLGGYTF
-,TRBJ2-1,-,TRBV30,TGTGCCTGGGAACCCGGAGGGGCTCCGAATGAGCAGTTCTTC,CAWEPGGAPNEQFF
-,TRBJ1-5,-,TRBV27,TGTGCCAGCAGTTTATCCTGGGGGGGGAGACAGCCCCAGCATTTT,CASSLSWGGRQPQHF
-,TRBJ2-7,-,TRBV6-5,TGTGCCAGCAGTTACTCGTCCGACTCTTCACTCTACGAGCAGTACTTC,CASSYSSDSSLYEQYF
-,TRBJ1-5,TRBD1,TRBV9,TGTGCCAGCAGCGCGACAGGGAGCAATCAGCCCCAGCATTTT,CASSATGSNQPQHF
-,TRBJ1-4,-,TRBV6-2/TRBV6-3,TGTGCCAGCAGCTCCTATACGTACGGGTCAAAGGAAAAACTGTTTTTT,CASSSYTYGSKEKLFF
-,TRBJ2-7,TRBD1,TRBV27,TGTGCCAGCAGTTTATATAGGGACAGTATTTCCTACGAGCAGTACTTC,CASSLYRDSISYEQYF
-,TRBJ1-4,TRBD1,TRBV6-5,TGTGCCAGCAGTTTTCTGCCGGGACAGGGTAATGAAAAACTGTTTTTT,CASSFLPGQGNEKLFF
-,TRBJ1-4,TRBD1,TRBV16,TGTGCCAGCAGCCAATACACAGGGGCTAATGAAAAACTGTTTTTT,CASSQYTGANEKLFF
-,TRBJ1-2,-,TRBV16,TGTGCCAGCAGCCCATTCAGGAAGGATGGCTACACCTTC,CASSPFRKDGYTF
-,TRBJ1-2,TRBD1,TRBV28,TGTGCCAGCAGTATCTCCGGGACAGGGGGCGCCTATGGCTACACCTTC,CASSISGTGGAYGYTF
-,TRBJ1-2,-,TRBV6-2/TRBV6-3,TGTGCCAGCAGTTACCGACCGGGACAAAACTATGGCTACACCTTC,CASSYRPGQNYGYTF
-,TRBJ2-1,-,TRBV27,TGTGCCAGCAGTTTAAAAATACTAGGCTACAATGAGCAGTTCTTC,CASSLKILGYNEQFF
-,TRBJ1-4,-,TRBV7-9,TGTGCCAGCAGCTTAGGATGGAGGGGTGTGGAAACTAATGAAAAACTGTTTTTT,CASSLGWRGVETNEKLFF
few,TRBJ2-2,-,TRBV6-5,TGTGCCAGCAGTCCTCGGGGGAACACCGGGGAGCTGTTTTTT,CASSPRGNTGELFF
-,TRBJ2-7,TRBD1,TRBV7-9,TGTGCCAGCAGCCCAGGGACAGGGTTTTCCTACGAGCAGTACTTC,CASSPGTGFSYEQYF
-,TRBJ1-1,TRBD1,TRBV10-3,TGTGCCATCACCTCCGGGACAGGGGGCACTGAAGCTTTCTTT,CAITSGTGGTEAFF
-,TRBJ1-1,TRBD1,TRBV5-1,TGCGCCAGCAGCTGGGGGACAGCGAACACTGAAGCTTTCTTT,CASSWGTANTEAFF
once,TRBJ1-5,-,TRBV5-8,TGTGCCAGCAGCGTACAGGGCTTTAGCAATCAGCCCCAGCATTTT,CASSVQGFSNQPQHF
-,TRBJ2-2,-,TRBV29-1,TGCAGCGTTGGAGGAGGCGAAATTAACACCGGGGAGCTGTTTTTT,CSVGGGEINTGELFF
-,TRBJ1-5,-,TRBV12-3/TRBV12-4,TGTGCCAGCAGTTTCGGGGGAAATCAGCCCCAGCATTTT,CASSFGGNQPQHF
-,TRBJ1-2,-,TRBV30,TGTGCCTGGAGTGTACAGGGATGGGGCTACACCTTC,CAWSVQGWGYTF
-,TRBJ1-1,TRBD1,TRBV11-2,TGTGCCAGCAGCTTAGGGTGGGACAGGGATGATCTGAACACTGAAGCTTTCTTT,CASSLGWDRDDLNTEAFF